A selection of T cell receptor beta chains follows, all from one sample in a study of shared clonotypes between healthy human individuals. Here immunoSEQ multiplex PCR was the method, and the copy in TCRdb shows in-frame clones only, minus some. The sample yields approximately 2.5 million clones, 80% to 95% seen once. The sample consisted of naive CD4+ T cells from PBMCs. These receptor sequences come from a man younger than 35 in good health. Some clones in this sample may be carry-over from other donors' samples. The CDR3 runs from the conserved cysteine through the conserved F or W. D genes are given only for firm matches. Where a row states a size, it is once, few, many or the class of an expanded clone; other rows omit it.

clone_size	d_call	v_call	j_call	cdr3_nt	cdr3_aa
.	.	TRBV19	TRBJ2-3	TGTGCCAGTACCCTATCTGGGATTAAAGATACGCAGTATTTT	CASTLSGIKDTQYF
.	TRBD2	TRBV11-2	TRBJ2-5	TGTGCCAGCAGCTCGGGGGGACTCCGAGATCAAGAGACCCAGTACTTC	CASSSGGLRDQETQYF
.	.	TRBV2	TRBJ1-5	TGTGCCAGCAGTGAAGCAGGGGGCAATCAGCCCCAGCATTTT	CASSEAGGNQPQHF
.	.	TRBV5-1	TRBJ2-5	TGCGCCAGCACCGGGACTTTAGGTGGGGGAGAGACCCAGTACTTC	CASTGTLGGGETQYF
few	TRBD1	TRBV30	TRBJ1-5	TGTGCCTCGACAGGGGATAGCAATCAGCCCCAGCATTTT	CASTGDSNQPQHF
few	.	TRBV28	TRBJ1-3	TGTGCCAGCAGTTTAAACACAGGTGGAAACACCATATATTTT	CASSLNTGGNTIYF
.	TRBD1	TRBV19	TRBJ1-5	TGTGCCGGGGGACAGGGGATGTATCCCCAGCATTTT	CAGGQGMYPQHF
.	TRBD1	TRBV28	TRBJ2-5	TGTGCCAGCAGGGATCAGGGGACAGGGCAAGAGACCCAGTACTTC	CASRDQGTGQETQYF
.	.	TRBV6-5	TRBJ2-3	TGTGCCAGCAGTTACTCGGCAGGAGACACAGATACGCAGTATTTT	CASSYSAGDTDTQYF
.	TRBD1	TRBV7-3	TRBJ1-1	TGTGCCAGCAGCGCGGGACAGGGGGTCTCTGAAGCTTTCTTT	CASSAGQGVSEAFF
.	.	TRBV5-8	TRBJ2-6	TGTGCCAGCTGCCCGACGGTCTATTCTGGGGCCAACGTCCTGACTTTC	CASCPTVYSGANVLTF
.	.	TRBV7-2	TRBJ2-5	TGTGCCAGCAGCCTACGACAGAGGGCCAGAGAGACCCAGTACTTC	CASSLRQRARETQYF
once	.	TRBV28	TRBJ2-7	TGTGCCAGCACTCCCATCGGGGGGGGACAGGAGACTTACGAGCAGTACTTC	CASTPIGGGQETYEQYF
.	.	TRBV6-1	TRBJ1-4	TGTGCCAGCAGTCCGGGGCTAACTAATGAAAAACTGTTTTTT	CASSPGLTNEKLFF
.	.	TRBV18	TRBJ2-3	TGTGCCAGCTCACCACTGGATACGCAGTATTTT	CASSPLDTQYF
.	.	TRBV25-1	TRBJ2-5	TGTGCCAGCCGAGGCTCTCGAGGGGTCCAGTACTTC	CASRGSRGVQYF
.	.	TRBV18	TRBJ2-1	TGTGCCAGCTCACCAGACAGGAATGAGCAGTTCTTC	CASSPDRNEQFF
.	.	TRBV5-6	TRBJ1-2	TGTGCCAGCAGTTCTCGTCCGGGCTCAGGGGGCTACACCTTC	CASSSRPGSGGYTF
.	.	TRBV2	TRBJ1-4	TGTGCCAGCAACCGAGATTATTCTGAAAAACTGTTTTTT	CASNRDYSEKLFF
.	.	TRBV5-4	TRBJ1-3	TGTGCCAGCAGCATGGACGGAACTTACTCTGGAAACACCATATATTTT	CASSMDGTYSGNTIYF
few	.	TRBV9	TRBJ1-2	TGTGCCAGCAGCGCGGGGATACATAACTATGGCTACACCTTC	CASSAGIHNYGYTF
.	TRBD1	TRBV7-2	TRBJ1-2	TGTGCCAGCAGCTTAGCGATTGGACAGGGAAACTATGGCTACACCTTC	CASSLAIGQGNYGYTF
.	.	TRBV18	TRBJ2-3	TGTGCCAGCTCACCACCTAACAGTAGGGCTCTGGGGGCAGATACGCAGTATTTT	CASSPPNSRALGADTQYF
.	TRBD2	TRBV11-1	TRBJ2-7	TGTGCCAGCAGCTTTGGGCTAGCGGGAACCTACGAGCAGTACTTC	CASSFGLAGTYEQYF